These 30 T cell receptor beta chains were sequenced from one sample in a study of T cells expressing NK-cell markers. TCRdb reprocessed the 5' RACE reads, with one entry per CDR3 protein and no DNA. The sample totals 400,000 to 550,000 distinct CDR3 sequences; its top ten clones hold about 7.3%. Sequencing was done on a sample of blood T cells: a sorted CD56 or NKG2C T cell subset, CD4+ or CD8+ T cells, or bulk PBMC T cells (not recorded which). The receptors originated from a woman between 18 and 70 years old in good health.

The rearrangement uses TRBV4-1 and TRBJ2-1; the D call from TCRdb, TRBD1, cannot be confirmed without DNA. This CDR3 is 13 amino acids long. The V gene's germline CDR1 is MGHRA and CDR2 YSYEKL. CDR3 loop: CASSLPGVDEQFF.

V gene TRBV12-3 or TRBV12-4 combines with J gene TRBJ1-3. This CDR3 region has 13 residues. CDR3 region: CASSRNSGNTIYF.

The V and J genes are TRBV20-1 and TRBJ2-1; the D call from TCRdb, TRBD1, cannot be confirmed without DNA. The germline V gene encodes CDR1 DFQATT and CDR2 SNEGSKA (reference sequence). The CDR3 loop spans 14 amino acids. The chain's CDR3 is CSASQDRPYNEQFF.

This rearrangement joins TRBV6-5 to TRBJ2-3; TCRdb calls TRBD2, which cannot be checked without DNA. CDR3 length equals 18 residues. Germline lookup yields CDR1 MNHEY and CDR2 SVGAGI. CDR3 protein: CASSYSVTSSSSTDTQYF.

This chain links TRBV7-2 with TRBJ1-1; as DNA is missing, the TRBD1 call by TCRdb cannot be tested. The germline V gene has CDR1 SGHTA and CDR2 FQGNSA. CDR3 length: 15 amino acids. The CDR3 sequence: CASSSLTGGNTEAFF.

The chain joins TRBV18 to TRBJ2-4; TCRdb picks TRBD2, but there is no DNA to check that call. This CDR3 is 14 amino acids long. Germline CDR1 KGHSH, CDR2 LQKENI. This CDR3 is CASSPDEGRNIQYF.

CDR3 amino acids: CASSPDWGETQYF. The chain uses TRBV11-2 and TRBJ2-5; the TCRdb D gene call, TRBD1, has no DNA to confirm it. Germline V CDR1 and CDR2: SGHAT, FQNNGV. The CDR3 totals 13 residues.

The chain links TRBV11-2 to TRBJ2-4; lacking DNA, the TRBD2 call made by TCRdb goes unchecked. CDR3 length: 14 residues. CDR1 and CDR2 (germline): SGHAT, FQNNGV. This CDR3 reads CASRPTSGKNIQYF.

The chain uses TRBV20-1 and TRBJ2-1; TCRdb proposes TRBD2, but this gene call is untestable without DNA. The length of the CDR3 is 14 residues. Germline CDR1 is DFQATT and CDR2 is SNEGSKA (reference sequence). Here the CDR3 reads CSGAMGSSYNEQFF.

The chain recombines TRBV29-1 with TRBJ1-4; the TRBD1 assignment by TCRdb is unverifiable without DNA. Germline lookup yields CDR1 SQVTM and CDR2 ANQGSEA. The CDR3 extends over 11 amino acids. The CDR3 sequence: CSGGTEGKLFF.

The rearrangement joins TRBV14 to TRBJ2-3; TCRdb calls TRBD2, which cannot be checked without DNA. The CDR3 has 15 residues. Germline lookup yields CDR1 SGHDN and CDR2 FVKESK. CDR3 sequence: CASSLGALTTDTQYF.

The chain combines TRBV28 with TRBJ2-2. Germline V gives CDR1 MDHEN, CDR2 SYDVKM. This CDR3 contains 13 residues. The CDR3 is CASSFQADGELFF.

V is TRBV7-9 and J is TRBJ2-1. Germline loops: CDR1 SEHNR, CDR2 FQNEAQ (reference sequence). The CDR3 has 15 residues. Here the CDR3 reads CASSLVWVPYNEQFF.

This chain uses TRBV7-9 with TRBJ1-1. The CDR3 totals 13 residues. CDR1 SEHNR and CDR2 FQNEAQ come from the germline V gene (reference sequence). The CDR3 is CASSGAGSTEAFF.

The chain joins TRBV10-3 to TRBJ2-1; with no DNA, the TCRdb D assignment of TRBD2 cannot be verified. The CDR3 contains 12 residues. Germline CDR1 and CDR2: ENHRY and SYGVKD. CDR3 residues: CATASGENEQFF.

The chain recombines TRBV28 with TRBJ1-4. Germline CDR1 is MDHEN and CDR2 is SYDVKM. This CDR3 spans 15 amino acids. Here the CDR3 reads CASSYGRTSNEKLFF. Variable domain in full (rest from reference TRBV28 and TRBJ1-4): DVKVTQSSRYLVKRTGEKVFLECVQDMDHENMFWYRQDPGLGLRLIYFSYDVKMKEKGDIPEGYSVSREKKERFSLILESASTNQTSMYLCASSYGRTSNEKLFFGSGTQLSVL.

The V gene is TRBV3-1, the J gene TRBJ2-3; the TCRdb D gene call, TRBD1, has no DNA to confirm it. Per the germline V gene, CDR1 is LGHDT and CDR2 is YNNKEL (reference sequence). The CDR3 consists of 14 residues. The CDR3 is CASRDSGGTDTQYF.

The chain has TRBV29-1 and TRBJ2-1. CDR1 and CDR2 from the germline V gene are SQVTM and ANQGSEA. This CDR3 has 13 amino acids. The CDR3 loop is CSVRSDSYNEQFF.

The rearrangement links TRBV5-6 to TRBJ2-1; without DNA, the TCRdb call of TRBD2 cannot be checked. The CDR3 totals 15 residues. Germline V gene lookup returns CDR1 SGHDT and CDR2 YYEEEE. CDR3 protein: CASTDSGRAQNEQFF.

V is TRBV6-1 and J is TRBJ1-6; no DNA is available, so the TRBD1 call from TCRdb remains unchecked. CDR3 length: 15 amino acids. Germline V gives CDR1 MNHNS, CDR2 SASEGT. The CDR3 region is CASSERDRGVSPLHF.

V and J are TRBV4-3 and TRBJ2-7; with no DNA, the TCRdb D assignment of TRBD1 cannot be verified. The CDR3 totals 14 residues. In germline, CDR1 is LGHNA, CDR2 YSLEER. The CDR3 loop reads CASLTGLHPYEQYF.

V usage is TRBV11-2 and J usage is TRBJ2-1; TCRdb outputs TRBD2, but without DNA this stays unchecked. The CDR3 extends over 15 amino acids. From germline, CDR1 is SGHAT and CDR2 FQNNGV. CDR3 residues: CASSLVRGAYNEQFF.

The chain recombines TRBV12-5 with TRBJ2-5; no DNA is available, so the TRBD2 call from TCRdb remains unchecked. The length of the CDR3 is 15 residues. Germline-derived CDR1 and CDR2 are LGHNT and FRNRAP. The CDR3 is CASGRRGSRQETQYF.

The rearrangement links TRBV27 to TRBJ1-2. CDR1 and CDR2 from the germline V gene are MNHEY and SMNVEV (reference sequence). The CDR3 has 13 residues. Here the CDR3 reads CASSITQNYGYTF.

The rearrangement links TRBV7-2 to TRBJ1-2. Germline assignment: CDR1 SGHTA and CDR2 FQGNSA. The CDR3 covers 14 residues. This CDR3 reads CASSPSLTDYGYTF.

J is TRBJ1-3 and V is TRBV4-2; TCRdb calls TRBD1, which cannot be checked without DNA. The CDR3 runs 18 residues. Per the germline V gene, CDR1 is LGHNA and CDR2 is YNFKEQ. The CDR3 region is CASSQDGTGGRSGNTIYF.

The chain employs TRBV5-1 and TRBJ2-7; TCRdb indicates TRBD1, and absent DNA this call remains unverified. The germline CDR1 and CDR2 sequences are SGHRS and YFSETQ. The CDR3 totals 16 residues. This chain's CDR3 is CASSPQAAGAAGEQYF.

This chain uses TRBV20-1 with TRBJ1-2. The CDR3 is 17 amino acids. In germline, CDR1 is DFQATT, CDR2 SNEGSKA (reference sequence). CDR3 region: CSARDSGRRASNYGYTF.

The chain employs TRBV12-3 or TRBV12-4 and TRBJ2-5; absent DNA, TCRdb's TRBD1 call cannot be checked. The CDR3 contains 14 residues. CDR3 in amino acids: CASSLRQGGETQYF.

The chain is built from TRBV5-1 and TRBJ2-5; TCRdb's D call of TRBD1 is untestable without DNA. This CDR3 is 15 amino acids long. Germline values: CDR1 SGHRS, CDR2 YFSETQ. This CDR3 is CASSLLGGFQETQYF.